The subject of this entry is one T cell receptor (beta chain). This record comes from a study of blood T cell repertoires in COVID-19. About the research overall: Acute and convalescent COVID-19 specimens originated in the United States, Italy and Spain. PBMCs, B-cell-depleted T cells, or T cells provided the cDNA or gDNA that made up the material.

The CDR3 runs to 15 residues. CDR1 is SGHRS and CDR2 is YFSETQ in the germline V gene. Losses at the gene ends were 0 bases for V and 3 bases for J; bases not matched to a gene: 3. Original processing methods: How many nucleated cells were present was estimated from reference gene primer amplification. Assay: immunoSEQ multiplex PCR; the TCRdb copy retains only in-frame clones and omits some. V and J calls and clone size are given by that table; D and trimming were obtained from the DNA. Among some 280,000 clones listed, 70% to 90% were seen once. Sequences were obtained from peripheral blood. The J gene is TRBJ2-7, the V gene TRBV5-1; 10 bases fit TRBD2. The origin of this receptor is a woman aged 45-65 years with active or convalescent COVID-19. This CDR3 reads CASSLALAGVYEQYF. CDR3 nucleotides: TGCGCCAGCAGCTTGGCGCTAGCGGGGGTCTACGAGCAGTACTTC.